This T cell receptor beta chain appears in the sequencing data of a study of Ad26.COV2.S vaccination and SARS-CoV-2 variants. In the study overall: Each vaccinee took Ad26.COV2.S intramuscularly, once or twice 56 days apart.

Overall study findings and caveats: Analyses that measured TCR breadth and depth may have underestimated total T cell responses.

With regard to this clone: Its target is not known.

The CDR3 covers 12 residues. Germline loops: CDR1 SNHLY, CDR2 FYNNEI. The V end was cut by 3 bases, the J end by 6 bases, with 6 bases between. Treatment indicated: some 20 received Ad26.COV2.S at low or high dose, single or two shots; several received placebo; per-sample allocation not given. The samples date from day 63 after the first vaccine or placebo injection. Libraries were prepared by immunoSEQ multiplex PCR; TCRdb keeps only in-frame clonotypes and omits some of them. The sample carries 350,000 to 500,000 clones, roughly 90% recorded once. This specimen was peripheral blood, taken in a trial of Ad26.COV2.S vaccine versus placebo. The receptor was isolated from a person between 18 and 65 years old who received the Ad26.COV2.S COVID-19 vaccine or a placebo. The chain couples TRBV2 to TRBJ2-1; D gene uncertain. CDR3 loop: CASSEFGNEQFF. As DNA, the CDR3 is TGTGCCAGCAGTGAGTTCGGCAATGAGCAGTTCTTC.